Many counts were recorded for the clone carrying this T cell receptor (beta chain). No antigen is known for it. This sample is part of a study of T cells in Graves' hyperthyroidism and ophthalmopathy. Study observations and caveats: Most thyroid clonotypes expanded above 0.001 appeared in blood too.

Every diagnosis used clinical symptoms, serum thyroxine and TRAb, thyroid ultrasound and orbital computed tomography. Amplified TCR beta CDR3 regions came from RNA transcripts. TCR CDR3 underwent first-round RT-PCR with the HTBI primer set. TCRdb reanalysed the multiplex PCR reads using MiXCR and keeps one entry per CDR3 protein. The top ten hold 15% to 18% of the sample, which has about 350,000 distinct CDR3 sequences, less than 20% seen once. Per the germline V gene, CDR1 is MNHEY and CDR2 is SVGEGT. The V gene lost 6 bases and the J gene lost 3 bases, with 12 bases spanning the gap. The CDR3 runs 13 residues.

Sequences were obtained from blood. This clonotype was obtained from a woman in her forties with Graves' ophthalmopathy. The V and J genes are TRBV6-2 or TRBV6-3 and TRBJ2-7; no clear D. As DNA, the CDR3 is TGTGCCAGCAGAAACAAAGCTAGCTACGAGCAGTACTTC. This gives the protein CASRNKASYEQYF.